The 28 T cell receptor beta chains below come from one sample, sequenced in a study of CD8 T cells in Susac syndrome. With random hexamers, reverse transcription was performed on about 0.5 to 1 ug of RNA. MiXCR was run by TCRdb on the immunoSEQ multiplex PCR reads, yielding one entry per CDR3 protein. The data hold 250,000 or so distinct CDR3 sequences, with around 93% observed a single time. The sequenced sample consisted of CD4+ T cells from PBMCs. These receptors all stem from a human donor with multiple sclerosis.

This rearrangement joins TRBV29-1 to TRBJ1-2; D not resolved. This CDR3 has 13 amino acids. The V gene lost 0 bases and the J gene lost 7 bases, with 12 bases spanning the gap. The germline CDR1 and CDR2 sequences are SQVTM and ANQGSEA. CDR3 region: CSVEEGTFLGYTF. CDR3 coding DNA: TGCAGCGTTGAAGAAGGAACCTTCCTTGGCTACACCTTC.

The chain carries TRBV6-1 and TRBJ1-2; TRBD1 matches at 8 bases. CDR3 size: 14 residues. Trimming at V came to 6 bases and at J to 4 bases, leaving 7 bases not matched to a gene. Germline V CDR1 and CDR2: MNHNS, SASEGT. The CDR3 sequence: CASRVTTGGYGYTF. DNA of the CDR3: TGTGCCAGCAGGGTAACCACAGGGGGCTATGGCTACACCTTC.

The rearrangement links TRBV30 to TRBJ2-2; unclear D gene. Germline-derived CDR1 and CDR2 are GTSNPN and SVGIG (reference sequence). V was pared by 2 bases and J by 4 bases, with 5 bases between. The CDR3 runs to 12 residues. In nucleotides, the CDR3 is TGTGCCTGGAGTAAGGCCACCGGGGAGCTGTTTTTT. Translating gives CAWSKATGELFF.

The CDR3 region is CASSIAGARSTEAFF. The CDR3 DNA sequence: TGTGCCAGTAGTATCGCTGGGGCGAGGAGCACTGAAGCTTTCTTT. This rearrangement joins TRBV19 to TRBJ1-1, with D tentatively TRBD1 (5 bases). Deletions cut 3 bases from V and 4 bases from J, with 15 bases between. In germline, CDR1 is LNHDA, CDR2 SQIVND (reference sequence). This CDR3 is 15 amino acids long.

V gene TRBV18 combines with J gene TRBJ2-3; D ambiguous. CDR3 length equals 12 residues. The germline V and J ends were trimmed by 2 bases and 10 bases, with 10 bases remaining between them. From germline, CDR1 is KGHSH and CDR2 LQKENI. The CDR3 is CASSPGDIAQYF. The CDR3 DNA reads TGTGCCAGCTCACCAGGCGACATAGCGCAGTATTTT.

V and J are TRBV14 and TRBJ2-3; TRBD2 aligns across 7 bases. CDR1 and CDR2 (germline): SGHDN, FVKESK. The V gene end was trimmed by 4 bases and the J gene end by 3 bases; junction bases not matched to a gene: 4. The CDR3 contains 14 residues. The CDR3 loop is CASSRSGSTDTQYF. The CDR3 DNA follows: TGTGCCAGCAGCCGTAGCGGGTCGACAGATACGCAGTATTTT.

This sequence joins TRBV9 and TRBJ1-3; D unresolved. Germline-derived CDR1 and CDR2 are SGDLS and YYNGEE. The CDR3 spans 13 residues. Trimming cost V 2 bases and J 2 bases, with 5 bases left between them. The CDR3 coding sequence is TGTGCCAGCAGCGTGGCGGCTGGAAACACCATATATTTT. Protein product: CASSVAAGNTIYF.

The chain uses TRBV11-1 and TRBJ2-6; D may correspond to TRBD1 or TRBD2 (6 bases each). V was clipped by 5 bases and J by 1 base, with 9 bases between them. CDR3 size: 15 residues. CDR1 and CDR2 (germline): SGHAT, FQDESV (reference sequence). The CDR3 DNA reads TGTGCCAGCAGCAAAGGGGGGTCTGGGGCCAACGTCCTGACTTTC. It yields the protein CASSKGGSGANVLTF.

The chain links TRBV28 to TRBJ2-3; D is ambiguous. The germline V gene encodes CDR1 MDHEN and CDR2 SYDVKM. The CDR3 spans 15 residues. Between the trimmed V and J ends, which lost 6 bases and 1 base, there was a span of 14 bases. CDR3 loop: CASRIVLWGTDTQYF. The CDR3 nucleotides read TGTGCCAGCAGAATCGTCCTTTGGGGCACAGATACGCAGTATTTT.

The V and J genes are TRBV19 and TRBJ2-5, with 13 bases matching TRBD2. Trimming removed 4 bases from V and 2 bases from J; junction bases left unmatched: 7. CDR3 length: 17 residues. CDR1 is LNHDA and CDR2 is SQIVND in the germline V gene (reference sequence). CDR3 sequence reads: CASSTAPGLAGQETQYF. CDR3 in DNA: TGTGCCAGTAGTACTGCGCCGGGACTAGCGGGGCAAGAGACCCAGTACTTC.

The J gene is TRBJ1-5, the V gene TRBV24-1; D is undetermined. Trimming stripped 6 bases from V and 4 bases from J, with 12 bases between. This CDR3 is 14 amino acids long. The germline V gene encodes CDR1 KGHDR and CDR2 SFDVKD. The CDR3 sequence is CATSPAAQNQPQHF. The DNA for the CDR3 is TGTGCCACCAGTCCGGCAGCCCAAAATCAGCCCCAGCATTTT.

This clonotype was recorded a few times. The CDR3 reads CASSLESRVQETQYF. The CDR3, as DNA: TGTGCCAGCAGCTTAGAGAGCAGGGTACAAGAGACCCAGTACTTC. The chain recombines TRBV7-9 with TRBJ2-5, with D tentatively TRBD1 (5 bases). The ends were cut back, 1 base at V and 2 bases at J, with 11 bases in the middle. The CDR3 consists of 15 residues. CDR1 is SEHNR and CDR2 is FQNEAQ in the germline V gene (reference sequence).

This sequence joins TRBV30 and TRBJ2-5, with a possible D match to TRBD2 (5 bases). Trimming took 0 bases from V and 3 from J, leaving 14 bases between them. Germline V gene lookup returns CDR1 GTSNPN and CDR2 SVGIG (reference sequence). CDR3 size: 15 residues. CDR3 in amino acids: CAWSVPGIREETQYF. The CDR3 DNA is TGTGCCTGGAGTGTACCGGGAATAAGGGAAGAGACCCAGTACTTC.

CDR3 in DNA: TGCAGTGCTGACCGGGACGGAGGGATCAATGAGCAGTTCTTC. Its translation: CSADRDGGINEQFF. J is TRBJ2-1 and V is TRBV20-1; D may be TRBD2 (6 bases). V was shortened by 5 bases and J by 6 bases, with 17 bases between the two germline ends. Germline CDR1 DFQATT, CDR2 SNEGSKA (reference sequence). The length of the CDR3 is 14 residues.

CDR3 loop: CASSPGQGSWGGYTF. DNA for the CDR3: TGCGCCAGCAGCCCAGGACAGGGCTCTTGGGGTGGCTACACCTTC. This chain connects TRBV4-1 to TRBJ1-2; 8 nucleotides line up with TRBD1. V lost 4 bases to trimming and J lost 7 bases; unmatched junction nucleotides: 11. The CDR3 is 15 amino acids. Germline assignment: CDR1 MGHRA and CDR2 YSYEKL.

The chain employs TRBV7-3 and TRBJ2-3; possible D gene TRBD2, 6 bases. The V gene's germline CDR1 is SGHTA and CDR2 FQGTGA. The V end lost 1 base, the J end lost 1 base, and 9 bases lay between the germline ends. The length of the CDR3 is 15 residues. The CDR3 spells CASSLIGGGTDTQYF. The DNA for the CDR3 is TGTGCCAGCAGCTTAATCGGCGGGGGCACAGATACGCAGTATTTT.

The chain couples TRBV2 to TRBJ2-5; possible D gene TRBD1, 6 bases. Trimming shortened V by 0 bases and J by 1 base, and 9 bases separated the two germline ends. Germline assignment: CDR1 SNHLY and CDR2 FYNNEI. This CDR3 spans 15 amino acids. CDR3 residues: CASSEARQVQETQYF. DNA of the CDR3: TGTGCCAGCAGTGAAGCTCGACAGGTCCAAGAGACCCAGTACTTC.

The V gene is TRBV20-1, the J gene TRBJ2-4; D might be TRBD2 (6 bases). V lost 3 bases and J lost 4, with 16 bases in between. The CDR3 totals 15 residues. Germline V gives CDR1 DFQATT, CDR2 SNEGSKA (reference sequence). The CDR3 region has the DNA TGCAGTGCTAGGGAGGGCTCCAGGGCAAAAAACATTCAGTACTTC. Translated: CSAREGSRAKNIQYF.

CDR3 amino acids: CASSEFGGFATGAFF. Written as DNA, the CDR3 is TGTGCCAGCAGTGAATTCGGAGGCTTTGCCACTGGTGCTTTCTTT. This sequence joins TRBV25-1 and TRBJ1-1; D unclear. The V gene lost 1 base and the J gene lost 11 bases, with 20 bases spanning the gap. Germline V CDR1 and CDR2: MGHDK, SYGVNS. The CDR3 covers 15 residues. The whole variable domain, filled in from reference TRBV25-1 and TRBJ1-1, reads EADIYQTPRYLVIGTGKKITLECSQTMGHDKMYWYQQDPGMELHLIHYSYGVNSTEKGDLSSESTVSRIRTEHFPLTLESARPSHTSQYLCASSEFGGFATGAFFGQGTRLTVV.

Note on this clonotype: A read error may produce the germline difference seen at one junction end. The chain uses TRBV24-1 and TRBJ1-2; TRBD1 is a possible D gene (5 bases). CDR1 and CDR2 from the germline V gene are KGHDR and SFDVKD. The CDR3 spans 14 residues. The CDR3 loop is CATSDLIQEAGTFF. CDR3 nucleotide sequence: TGTGCCACCAGTGATTTAATTCAAGAGGCAGGGACTTTCTTC.

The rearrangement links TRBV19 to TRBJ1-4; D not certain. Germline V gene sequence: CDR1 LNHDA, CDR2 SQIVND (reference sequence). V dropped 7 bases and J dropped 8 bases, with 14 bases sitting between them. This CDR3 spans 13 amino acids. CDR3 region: CASTAASGEKLFF. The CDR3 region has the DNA TGTGCCAGTACGGCCGCCTCGGGGGAAAAACTGTTTTTT.

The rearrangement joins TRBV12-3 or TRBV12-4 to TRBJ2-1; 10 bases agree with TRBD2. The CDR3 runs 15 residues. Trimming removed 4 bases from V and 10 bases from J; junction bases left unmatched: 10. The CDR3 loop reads CASSSQAGGLAEQFF. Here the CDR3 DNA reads TGTGCCAGCAGTTCCCAAGCGGGGGGGCTTGCGGAGCAGTTCTTC.

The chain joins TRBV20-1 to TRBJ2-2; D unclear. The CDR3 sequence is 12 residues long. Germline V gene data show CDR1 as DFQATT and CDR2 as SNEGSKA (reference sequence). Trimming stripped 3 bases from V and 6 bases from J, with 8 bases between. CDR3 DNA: TGCAGTGCTAGCGCCGGGCCCGGGGAGCTGTTTTTT. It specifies CSASAGPGELFF.

CDR3 amino acids: CATGVPGNTIYF. The CDR3 DNA follows: TGTGCCACTGGGGTTCCTGGAAACACCATATATTTT. The rearrangement uses TRBV6-1 and TRBJ1-3; D gene uncertain. Per germline, CDR1 MNHNS and CDR2 SASEGT. The CDR3 is made up of 12 amino acids. V dropped 10 bases and J dropped 2 bases, with 9 bases sitting between them.

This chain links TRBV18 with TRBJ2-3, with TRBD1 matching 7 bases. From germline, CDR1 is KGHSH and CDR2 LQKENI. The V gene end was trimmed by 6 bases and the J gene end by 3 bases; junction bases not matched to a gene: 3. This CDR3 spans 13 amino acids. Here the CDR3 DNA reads TGTGCCAGCTCCCCGACAGGGACAGATACGCAGTATTTT. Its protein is CASSPTGTDTQYF.

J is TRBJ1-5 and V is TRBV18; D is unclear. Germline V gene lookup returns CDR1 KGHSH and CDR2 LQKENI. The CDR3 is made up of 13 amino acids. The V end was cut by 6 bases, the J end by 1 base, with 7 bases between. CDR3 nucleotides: TGTGCCAGCTCTCTAAAAAGCAATCAGCCCCAGCATTTT. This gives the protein CASSLKSNQPQHF.

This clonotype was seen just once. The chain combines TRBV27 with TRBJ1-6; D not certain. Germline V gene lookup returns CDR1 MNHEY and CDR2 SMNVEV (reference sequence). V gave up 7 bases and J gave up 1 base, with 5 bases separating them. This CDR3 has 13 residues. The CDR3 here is CASKASYNSPLHF. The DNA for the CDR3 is TGTGCCAGCAAAGCTTCCTATAATTCACCCCTCCACTTT.

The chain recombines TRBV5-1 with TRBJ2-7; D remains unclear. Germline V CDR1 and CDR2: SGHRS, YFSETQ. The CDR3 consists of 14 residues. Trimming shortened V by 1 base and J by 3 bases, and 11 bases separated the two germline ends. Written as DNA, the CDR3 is TGCGCCAGCAGCTTGCCCGGACGGGTCTACGAGCAGTACTTC. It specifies CASSLPGRVYEQYF.